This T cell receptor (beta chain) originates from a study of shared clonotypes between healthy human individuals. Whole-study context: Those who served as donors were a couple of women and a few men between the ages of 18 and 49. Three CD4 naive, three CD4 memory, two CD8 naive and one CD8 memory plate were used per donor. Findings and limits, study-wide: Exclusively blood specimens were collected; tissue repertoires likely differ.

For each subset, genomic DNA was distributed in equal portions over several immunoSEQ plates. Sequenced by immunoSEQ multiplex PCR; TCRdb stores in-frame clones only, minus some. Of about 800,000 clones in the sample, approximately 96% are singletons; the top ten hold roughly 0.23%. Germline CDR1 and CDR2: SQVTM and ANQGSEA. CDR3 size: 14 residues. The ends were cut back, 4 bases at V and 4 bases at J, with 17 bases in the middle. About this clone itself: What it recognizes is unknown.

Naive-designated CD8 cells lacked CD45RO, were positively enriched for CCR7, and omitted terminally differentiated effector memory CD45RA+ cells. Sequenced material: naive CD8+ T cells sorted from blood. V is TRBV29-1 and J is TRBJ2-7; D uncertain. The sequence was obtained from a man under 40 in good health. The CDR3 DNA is TGCAGCGTTGTATTAGACCCTTTCACATACGAGCAGTACTTC. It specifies CSVVLDPFTYEQYF.